These 6 T cell receptor beta chains came from one sample sequenced in a study of T cells after posttransplantation cyclophosphamide. Busulfan-fludarabine conditioning, marrow transplant, and cyclophosphamide on days +3 and +4 were administered. Clones were read by immunoSEQ multiplex PCR, and TCRdb kept only the in-frame ones, dropping some. The data show 2,900 or so clones, around 72% seen once. Sequenced here: PBMCs, sampled after allogeneic stem cell transplant with posttransplant cyclophosphamide. Receptors were obtained from a female patient in her fifties or sixties who received an allogeneic stem cell transplant from a related donor, was CMV-positive, and had no GVHD. Part of the T cells may come from the graft donor.

This clone was counted between two and nine times. The chain joins TRBV5-1 to TRBJ2-7, with 8 bases fitting TRBD1. There are 15 residues in the CDR3. The junction had 9 bases not matched to a gene; V was cut back by 7 bases and J by 0 bases. The germline CDR1 and CDR2 sequences are SGHRS and YFSETQ. The CDR3 region has the DNA TGCGCCAGCCGGGACGCGGGGACAGGCTCCTACGAGCAGTACTTC. As protein: CASRDAGTGSYEQYF.

The CDR3: CASSIGGGGEYNEQFF. The CDR3 nucleotides are TGTGCCAGCAGCATAGGGGGGGGCGGGGAGTACAATGAGCAGTTCTTC. The chain recombines TRBV9 with TRBJ2-1, with D possibly TRBD2 on 7 matching bases. This CDR3 has 16 amino acids. Per the germline V gene, CDR1 is SGDLS and CDR2 is YYNGEE. The V end was cut by 4 bases, the J end by 4 bases, with 18 bases between. Looking up the rest from reference TRBV9 and TRBJ2-1 gives the full variable domain: DSGVTQTPKHLITATGQRVTLRCSPRSGDLSVYWYQQSLDQGLQFLIQYYNGEERAKGNILERFSAQQFPDLHSELNLSSLELGDSALYFCASSIGGGGEYNEQFFGPGTRLTVL.

The genes are TRBV7-3 and TRBJ2-2; the match to TRBD1 covers 10 bases. V trimming: 5 bases; J trimming: 5 bases; junction bases outside the gene matches: 5. CDR1 and CDR2 (germline): SGHTA, FQGTGA. This CDR3 region has 15 residues. CDR3 protein: CASSPGTGVTGELFF. The CDR3 DNA sequence: TGTGCCAGCAGCCCTGGGACAGGGGTAACCGGGGAGCTGTTTTTT.

This rearrangement joins TRBV25-1 to TRBJ2-7; 8 bases line up with TRBD2. V lost 0 bases, J lost 4 bases, and 8 bases stayed unmatched. Germline assignment: CDR1 MGHDK and CDR2 SYGVNS. The CDR3 runs to 16 residues. CDR3 bases: TGTGCCAGCAGTGAATACCCCAGCGGGGGCAAATACGAGCAGTACTTC. It encodes CASSEYPSGGKYEQYF.

The chain uses TRBV7-8 and TRBJ2-7; D not certain. V lost 1 base and J 3 bases, leaving 7 bases between the germline ends. Germline-derived CDR1 and CDR2 are SGHVS and FQNEAQ. The CDR3 contains 13 residues. The CDR3 DNA sequence: TGTGCCAGCAGCTTAGAACGGTACTACGAGCAGTACTTC. Translation: CASSLERYYEQYF.

V gene TRBV7-9 combines with J gene TRBJ1-5; 9 bases match TRBD1. This CDR3 has 16 residues. The germline V gene encodes CDR1 SEHNR and CDR2 FQNEAQ (reference sequence). Trimming took 1 base from V and 1 from J; bases not matched to a gene: 2. CDR3 sequence: CASSLGGTGSNQPQHF. The CDR3 coding sequence is TGTGCCAGCAGCTTAGGAGGGACAGGGAGCAATCAGCCCCAGCATTTT.